This T cell receptor (beta chain) was found in a study of blood T cells in healthy people across ages. Using a J-beta primer mix together with a sample-barcoded 5' primer, a second PCR was run for roughly 6 to 11 cycles. TCRdb used MiXCR to reprocess the 5' RACE reads, holding one entry per CDR3 protein. Counted here are under 1,000,000 distinct CDR3 sequences, 46% occurring once; the ten biggest clones make up about a sixth. In this sample, this clonotype turned up a few times. Germline V gives CDR1 DFQATT, CDR2 SNEGSKA (reference sequence). This CDR3 comprises 15 residues. With 0 bases clipped from V and 5 bases from J, the junction kept 7 bases outside the gene matches.

The receptor comes from an elderly man in good health. The V gene is TRBV20-1, the J gene TRBJ1-5, with TRBD1 matching 7 bases. The sequencing input was blood. The chain's CDR3 is CSARDLGTEDQPQHF. DNA of the CDR3: TGCAGTGCTAGAGATCTAGGGACAGAAGATCAGCCCCAGCATTTT.